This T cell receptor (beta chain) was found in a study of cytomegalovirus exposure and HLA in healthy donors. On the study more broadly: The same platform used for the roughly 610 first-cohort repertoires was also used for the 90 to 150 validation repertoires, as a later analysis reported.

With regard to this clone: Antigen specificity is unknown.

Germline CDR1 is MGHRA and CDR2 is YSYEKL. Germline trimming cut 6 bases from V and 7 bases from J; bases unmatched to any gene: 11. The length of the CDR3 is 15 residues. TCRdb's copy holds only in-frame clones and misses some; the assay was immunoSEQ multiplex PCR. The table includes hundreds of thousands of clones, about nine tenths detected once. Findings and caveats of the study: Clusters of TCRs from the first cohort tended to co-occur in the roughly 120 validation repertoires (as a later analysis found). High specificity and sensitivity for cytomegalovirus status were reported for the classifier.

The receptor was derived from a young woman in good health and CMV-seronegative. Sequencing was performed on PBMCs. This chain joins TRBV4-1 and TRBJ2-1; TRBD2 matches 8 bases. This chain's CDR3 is CASRNIAGRRNEQFF. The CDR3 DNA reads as TGCGCCAGCAGGAATATAGCGGGGCGTCGTAATGAGCAGTTCTTC.